The rows below give T cell receptor beta chains drawn from one sample of a study of shared clonotypes between healthy human individuals. TCRdb keeps only in-frame clones here, not all; method: immunoSEQ multiplex PCR. This table has around 690,000 clones, 90% appearing once. The sequenced sample consisted of memory CD8+ T cells from PBMCs. These receptors all come from a man aged 18 to 30 in good health. Some clones in this sample may be carry-over from other donors' samples. Both conserved end residues are part of each CDR3. D genes are given only for firm matches. Some rows have no size entry. The others give once, few or many, or a class for an expanded clone.

>-|TRBV5-6|TRBJ1-2|-
CASSLGGGHVDGYTF
TGTGCCAGCAGCTTGGGAGGTGGACATGTTGATGGCTACACCTTC
>-|TRBV7-6|TRBJ2-1|TRBD2
CASSPLFRQREANEQFF
TGTGCCAGCAGCCCCCTGTTCCGCCAGCGGGAGGCCAATGAGCAGTTCTTC
>-|TRBV27|TRBJ2-5|-
CASSFSAGGTQYF
TGTGCCAGCAGTTTTTCAGCTGGGGGGACCCAGTACTTC
>-|TRBV7-8|TRBJ2-7|-
CASSFGRDSYEQYF
TGTGCCAGCAGCTTCGGCAGGGATTCCTACGAGCAGTACTTC
>-|TRBV27|TRBJ1-5|-
CASSLSAGSQPQHF
TGTGCCAGCAGTTTATCCGCAGGAAGTCAGCCCCAGCATTTT
>-|TRBV7-9|TRBJ1-2|-
CALTAGSFYGYTF
TGTGCCTTAACGGCGGGGTCCTTCTATGGCTACACCTTC
>-|TRBV7-3|TRBJ2-3|-
CASSPDSTDTQYF
TGTGCCAGCAGCCCAGACAGCACAGATACGCAGTATTTT
>-|TRBV27|TRBJ2-2|-
CASSPGWTANTGELFF
TGTGCCAGCAGTCCGGGATGGACTGCGAACACCGGGGAGCTGTTTTTT
>-|TRBV7-9|TRBJ2-2|-
CAVGGGGATGELFF
TGTGCCGTCGGCGGAGGGGGAGCCACCGGGGAGCTGTTTTTT
>-|TRBV5-1|TRBJ2-5|TRBD1
CASSLGDHPGGEETQYF
TGCGCCAGCAGCTTGGGAGACCACCCAGGGGGCGAAGAGACCCAGTACTTC
>-|TRBV15|TRBJ2-2|TRBD2
CATSRQGLAGQTGELFF
TGTGCCACCAGCAGACAAGGACTAGCGGGACAAACCGGGGAGCTGTTTTTT
>-|TRBV19|TRBJ2-3|-
CASSIGTTDTDTQYF
TGTGCCAGTAGTATCGGGACAACTGACACAGATACGCAGTATTTT
>-|TRBV7-8|TRBJ2-3|-
CASSPGGGTDTQYF
TGTGCCAGCAGCCCGGGCGGGGGCACAGATACGCAGTATTTT
>-|TRBV12-5|TRBJ2-3|TRBD2
CASGLVIGTSGDTQYF
TGTGCTAGTGGTTTGGTAATCGGGACTAGCGGTGATACGCAGTATTTT
>-|TRBV4-3|TRBJ1-4|-
CASSQARQSTNEKLFF
TGCGCCAGCAGCCAAGCTAGACAGTCAACTAATGAAAAACTGTTTTTT
>-|TRBV27|TRBJ2-1|TRBD2
CASSFLTLAGVYNEQFF
TGTGCCAGCAGTTTCCTTACGCTAGCGGGGGTCTACAATGAGCAGTTCTTC
>-|TRBV19|TRBJ1-1|TRBD1
CASSIGGQVSVGTEAFF
TGTGCCAGTAGTATAGGGGGACAGGTCTCCGTGGGGACTGAAGCTTTCTTT
>-|TRBV27|TRBJ2-7|-
CASSLRAPGEQYF
TGTGCCAGCAGCCTGCGGGCCCCTGGGGAGCAGTACTTC
>-|TRBV19|TRBJ1-4|-
CASSIGGRTNEKLFF
TGTGCCAGTAGTATTGGAGGCAGAACTAATGAAAAACTGTTTTTT
>-|TRBV7-9|TRBJ2-3|-
CASSPDSVVDTQYF
TGTGCCAGCAGCCCGGACAGTGTGGTAGATACGCAGTATTTT
>once|TRBV2|TRBJ2-7|TRBD2
CASTLEREGRYEQYF
TGTGCCAGCACTTTGGAGCGGGAGGGCCGATACGAGCAGTACTTC
>-|TRBV7-9|TRBJ2-7|TRBD2
CASSSGLAGVGEQYF
TGTGCCAGCAGCTCGGGACTAGCGGGAGTGGGCGAGCAGTACTTC
>-|TRBV7-9|TRBJ2-7|-
CASSFLPTYEQYF
TGTGCCAGCAGCTTTCTCCCCACCTACGAGCAGTACTTC
>-|TRBV10-3|TRBJ2-7|TRBD1
CASGQGLSSYEQYF
TGTGCCAGTGGACAGGGCCTAAGCTCCTACGAGCAGTACTTC
>-|TRBV14|TRBJ2-1|-
CASSQEWGHYNEQFF
TGTGCCAGCAGCCAAGAATGGGGGCACTACAATGAGCAGTTCTTC
>-|TRBV25-1|TRBJ2-7|-
CASSERGFGYEQYF
TGTGCCAGCAGTGAGAGGGGGTTTGGCTACGAGCAGTACTTC
>few|TRBV28|TRBJ1-1|-
CASSLLLGNTEAFF
TGTGCCAGCAGTTTACTTCTTGGGAACACTGAAGCTTTCTTT
>-|TRBV7-8|TRBJ2-7|TRBD2
CASSLFSGTSAYEQYF
TGTGCCAGCAGCTTATTCTCCGGGACTAGCGCCTACGAGCAGTACTTC
>-|TRBV11-3|TRBJ2-3|-
CASSPTGAGTQYF
TGTGCCAGCAGCCCAACCGGCGCCGGCACGCAGTATTTT
>-|TRBV19|TRBJ1-1|TRBD1
CASSSRDRAEAFF
TGTGCCAGTAGTTCCCGGGACAGAGCTGAAGCTTTCTTT
>few|TRBV2|TRBJ1-5|-
CASSENPQPQHF
TGTGCCAGCAGTGAAAATCCTCAGCCCCAGCATTTT
>-|TRBV6-5|TRBJ2-2|-
CASSYSYTGELFF
TGTGCCAGCAGTTACTCATATACCGGGGAGCTGTTTTTT
>-|TRBV5-8|TRBJ1-4|-
CASSFGTSTNEKLFF
TGTGCCAGCAGCTTCGGGACGTCAACTAATGAAAAACTGTTTTTT
>-|TRBV6-4|TRBJ1-5|TRBD1
CASSDSGQGATSNQPQHF
TGTGCCAGCAGTGACTCGGGACAGGGGGCTACTAGCAATCAGCCCCAGCATTTT
>-|TRBV6-6|TRBJ1-2|-
CASRRQDVGYTF
TGTGCCAGCAGGAGACAGGACGTTGGCTACACCTTC
>once|TRBV19|TRBJ1-2|TRBD1
CASSPITGGAYGYTF
TGTGCCAGTAGTCCCATCACAGGGGGTGCCTATGGCTACACCTTC
>-|TRBV27|TRBJ2-6|-
CASSPRTDILSGANVLTF
TGTGCCAGCAGTCCACGAACAGATATCCTCTCTGGGGCCAACGTCCTGACTTTC
>-|TRBV4-3|TRBJ2-7|-
CASSQGFTRPYEQYF
TGCGCCAGCAGCCAAGGATTCACACGTCCCTACGAGCAGTACTTC
>-|TRBV5-6|TRBJ2-7|TRBD1
CASSPGQGGYEQYF
TGTGCCAGCAGCCCGGGACAGGGTGGCTACGAGCAGTACTTC
>-|TRBV2|TRBJ2-3|TRBD2
CASSARGLAGGFTDTQYF
TGTGCCAGCAGTGCCAGGGGACTAGCGGGGGGATTCACAGATACGCAGTATTTT
>once|TRBV29-1|TRBJ2-1|TRBD2
CSAEGINGVGGRGEQFF
TGCAGCGCGGAGGGGATTAACGGTGTGGGAGGGAGAGGTGAGCAGTTCTTC
>-|TRBV7-9|TRBJ1-4|-
CASSSALGAPGLFF
TGTGCCAGCAGCTCCGCTCTGGGGGCCCCGGGTTTGTTTTTT
>-|TRBV6-5|TRBJ2-7|-
CASSYALGGSYEQYF
TGTGCCAGCAGTTACGCTCTCGGAGGATCCTACGAGCAGTACTTC
>-|TRBV2|TRBJ2-1|TRBD1
CASSEDRGLVNEQFF
TGTGCCAGCAGTGAAGACAGGGGGCTTGTGAATGAGCAGTTCTTC
>-|TRBV27|TRBJ2-2|-
CASSLGQNTGELFF
TGTGCCAGCAGTTTGGGACAGAACACCGGGGAGCTGTTTTTT
>-|TRBV5-1|TRBJ1-2|-
CASKGADGYTF
TGTGCCAGCAAAGGGGCGGATGGCTACACCTTC
>-|TRBV4-3|TRBJ1-1|-
CASSQDQISRTEAFF
TGCGCCAGCAGCCAAGATCAAATCTCGCGCACTGAAGCTTTCTTT
>-|TRBV10-3|TRBJ2-1|TRBD2
CAINHPGLAGVHEQFF
TGTGCCATCAACCACCCGGGACTAGCGGGAGTCCATGAGCAGTTCTTC
>-|TRBV28|TRBJ2-7|TRBD1
CASSLEQGAYEQYF
TGTGCCAGCAGTTTGGAGCAGGGGGCCTACGAGCAGTACTTC
>-|TRBV7-9|TRBJ1-2|-
CASSPKELPLYGYTF
TGTGCCAGCAGCCCCAAGGAACTTCCGCTTTATGGCTACACCTTC
>-|TRBV30|TRBJ2-7|-
CACKTTSSYEQYF
TGTGCCTGTAAGACGACAAGCTCCTACGAGCAGTACTTC
>-|TRBV7-2|TRBJ2-2|-
CASSPYNTGELFF
TGTGCCAGCAGCCCATACAACACCGGGGAGCTGTTTTTT
>once|TRBV6-6|TRBJ2-1|-
CASSHWNPSSYNEQFF
TGTGCCAGCAGTCACTGGAACCCGAGCTCCTACAATGAGCAGTTCTTC
>-|TRBV11-2|TRBJ1-3|-
CASSSTAGNTIYF
TGTGCCAGCAGCTCAACAGCTGGAAACACCATATATTTT